This TCR beta chain was identified in a study of multiple sclerosis patients with progressive multifocal leukoencephalopathy. Sequencing was performed with immunoSEQ multiplex PCR; in TCRdb, only in-frame clones are kept and a portion is missing. Here the sample spans tens of thousands of clones, more than 80% being singletons. Time point denoted: time of PML onset. The T3 samples were drawn when PML began. The starting material was PBMCs, obtained from a patient treated with natalizumab. This clonotype was obtained from a woman under 40 with progressive multifocal leukoencephalopathy.

The CDR3 region has the DNA TGTGCCTGGAGTGAAGTTGGGGCTGAGCAGTTCTTC. Translating gives CAWSEVGAEQFF. V and J are TRBV30 and TRBJ2-1; D possibly corresponds to TRBD1 (5 bases). CDR1 is GTSNPN and CDR2 is SVGIG in the germline V gene (reference sequence). V was clipped by 1 base and J by 9 bases, with 10 bases between them. The CDR3 is made up of 12 amino acids.